The present entry profiles one T cell receptor beta chain with its context. This entry is derived from a study of OX40 agonist ivuxolimab in advanced cancers. CDR3 length: 14 amino acids. Germline V gene lookup returns CDR1 MNHEY and CDR2 SVGAGI. Libraries were prepared by immunoSEQ multiplex PCR; TCRdb keeps only in-frame clonotypes and omits some of them. Of approximately 74,000 clones detected, 75% to 90% appear once; the ten largest clones hold roughly 2.1%. Patients were ruled out by autoimmune disease history or systemic immunosuppression. The input for sequencing was CD4+ or CD8+ T cells sorted from blood, taken in a trial of the OX40 agonist ivuxolimab. The rearrangement links TRBV6-5 to TRBJ2-5; tentatively, D is TRBD1 (5 bases). The DNA matches TRBJ2-7 better at its end, which makes the J call doubtful. This receptor was obtained from an adult with an advanced solid tumor such as melanoma, head and neck, liver or kidney cancer. CDR3 DNA sequence: TGTGCCAGCAGCTTAAGGATGGACACTTACGAGCAGTACTTC. Translated, it gives CASSLRMDTYEQYF.